Shown below are 5 T cell receptor beta chains from a single sample sequenced in a study of blood T cell repertoires in COVID-19. Produced via immunoSEQ multiplex PCR; TCRdb's table is partial and in-frame only. The repertoire holds 150,000 to 200,000 clones, with more than 75% as singletons. The sample taken for sequencing was peripheral blood. The receptors were sampled from a human donor in a cohort sampled during active COVID-19.

The chain has TRBV6-2 or TRBV6-3 and TRBJ2-1; TRBD2 aligns across 9 bases. J gave up 6 bases and V 6 bases, and 9 bases lay outside the gene matches. The length of the CDR3 is 15 residues. Germline-derived CDR1 and CDR2 are MNHEY and SVGEGT. The CDR3 is CASSRSGGLPNEQFF. The DNA of the CDR3 is TGTGCCAGCAGCAGAAGCGGGGGGCTTCCCAATGAGCAGTTCTTC.

The chain is built from TRBV6-5 and TRBJ2-7, with D maybe TRBD1 (6 bases). Germline CDR1 and CDR2: MNHEY and SVGAGI. V was clipped by 9 bases and J by 1 base, with 16 bases between them. The CDR3 contains 14 residues. Here the CDR3 reads CASLGTGRSYEQYF. The CDR3 DNA reads as TGTGCCAGTCTCGGTACAGGGCGGTCCTACGAGCAGTACTTC.

The chain couples TRBV4-2 to TRBJ1-2; 9 nucleotides line up with TRBD1. Germline loops: CDR1 LGHNA, CDR2 YNFKEQ. CDR3 length equals 16 residues. The J segment lost 7 bases and the V segment lost 1 base, leaving 10 bases of the junction unmatched. Here the CDR3 DNA reads TGTGCCAGCAGCCAAGGGGGGACAGGGCGGCTGGGTGGCTACACCTTC. Its protein product is CASSQGGTGRLGGYTF.

This chain uses TRBV27 with TRBJ1-6; D gene unclear. The CDR3 runs 15 residues. Per germline, CDR1 MNHEY and CDR2 SMNVEV (reference sequence). The V and J ends lost 10 bases and 0 bases respectively, with 13 bases between them. The CDR3 region is CATKGWSSYNSPLHF. In nucleotides, the CDR3 is TGTGCCACAAAAGGTTGGAGCTCCTATAATTCACCCCTCCACTTT.

CDR3: CSARSLLEQYF. The CDR3 nucleotides read TGCAGTGCTAGATCCCTACTCGAGCAGTACTTC. V and J are TRBV20-1 and TRBJ2-7; no reliable D call. This CDR3 has 11 residues. Germline V gives CDR1 DFQATT, CDR2 SNEGSKA (reference sequence). V lost 2 bases to trimming and J lost 6 bases, with 8 bases between them.